The rows below give T cell receptor beta chains drawn from one sample of a study of cytomegalovirus exposure and HLA in healthy donors. Profiled with immunoSEQ multiplex PCR; TCRdb holds only in-frame clones, not every one. Found here are 150,000 or so clones, around 81% of them singletons; the top ten hold 1.5% to 1.8%. Sequencing was performed on PBMCs. These TCRs come from a man aged 40-50 years in good health and CMV-seronegative. The CDR3 runs from the conserved cysteine through the conserved F or W. Fields, in order: V gene, CDR3 protein.

V: TRBV4-2; CDR3: CASSQDSVREGPDTQYF
V: TRBV6-6; CDR3: CASTRRPAPDTQYF
V: TRBV20-1; CDR3: CSAGRGTEAFF
V: TRBV19; CDR3: CASSISGAGNTIYF
V: TRBV5-1; CDR3: CASRGTVDTGELFF
V: TRBV6-1; CDR3: CASSVLSGATNEKLFF
V: TRBV29-1; CDR3: CSGRGSNTGELFF
V: TRBV21-1; CDR3: CASTRQGMVGVGNEKLFF
V: TRBV4-1; CDR3: CASSHGTRLNTEAFF
V: TRBV27; CDR3: CASSFPGGSEQFF
V: TRBV6-5; CDR3: CASSFRQGGLEQYF
V: TRBV27; CDR3: CASSPSDRVGETQYF
V: TRBV11-2; CDR3: CASGPQGIVYEQYF
V: TRBV6-6; CDR3: CASSSSGSGDNEQFF
V: TRBV7-6; CDR3: CASSSIPRGSYNEQFF
V: TRBV19; CDR3: CASSVQSTGEKLFF
V: TRBV6-5; CDR3: CASTRTGRREKLFF
V: TRBV14; CDR3: CASSQDLSGGAYNEQFF
V: TRBV29-1; CDR3: CSVEEGAVGYTF
V: TRBV4-2; CDR3: CASSPDRVDEKLFF
V: TRBV19; CDR3: CASSPISRGYNYGYTF
V: TRBV15; CDR3: CATSRAAGGPYNEQFF
V: TRBV27; CDR3: CASSFPSGELFF
V: TRBV5-1; CDR3: CASSSDRLYEAFF
V: TRBV5-1; CDR3: CASSSGTAFSFNYGYTF
V: TRBV7-2; CDR3: CASTLNRGKETQYF
V: TRBV7-3; CDR3: CASRLGLAGATDTQYF
V: TRBV5-4; CDR3: CASSLPRNEQFF
V: TRBV5-1; CDR3: CASSLRQGDYEQYF